This T cell receptor beta chain came from a study of T cell clonotyping in hematopoietic cell transplantation. Study background: Recipient samples before transplant were obtained post-cytoreduction. General study results and limits: After transplant, recipient diversity fell while pathologically expanded clonotypes grew through day 180. Few recipient clonotypes overlapped donors; over 95% were de novo at given depth.

This clone showed up just a few times. Its antigen remains unidentified. Sequencing used immunoSEQ multiplex PCR; TCRdb keeps in-frame clones, though not all of them. The sample carries some 14,000 clones, over 80% recorded once. Time point described: recipient sample about 28 days before transplant, after cytoreduction. Recipient blood drawn about 28 days pretransplant and days 30, 100, 180 after. This TCR was recovered from a man in his 60s with acute myeloid leukemia. Some clones in this sample may be carry-over from other donors' samples. Sequenced here: peripheral blood mononuclear cells, sampled before stem cell transplant.

The DNA for the CDR3 is TGTGCCAGCAGCTTAGTCAGCAGACAGGGGGATGGCTACACCTTC. It is translated as CASSLVSRQGDGYTF. The chain has TRBV7-2 and TRBJ1-2, with 9 nucleotides matching TRBD1. The J segment lost 6 bases and the V segment lost 1 base, leaving 6 bases of the junction unmatched. The length of the CDR3 is 15 residues. Germline CDR1 reads SGHTA; CDR2 reads FQGNSA.